This TCR beta chain is from a study of beta chain features in type 1 diabetes. Expressed TCRB transcripts were sequenced because the isolated RNA had all been reverse transcribed beforehand. TCRdb keeps only in-frame clones here, not all; method: immunoSEQ multiplex PCR. The sample has 300,000 to 450,000 clones; over 10% are singletons. Study-wide findings and caveats: There was no resolution here of whether HLA type influences TCRB rearrangement. Within each of all four CD4+ subsets, Type 1 diabetes patients had TCRB CDR3s that were moderately but significantly shorter. Shorter templates may be favored by PCR, equally so in patients and controls.

Worth noting for this clone: The antigen is unknown.

The CDR3 has 19 residues. CD45RO/CCR7/CD25/CD127/CD95/CD27 sorting isolated CD4+ naive, central memory, regulatory and stem cell-like memory cells. Sequencing was done on a sample of naive CD4+ T cells from blood. This clonotype originated in a woman between 18 and 30 years old with type 1 diabetes. This chain links TRBV21-1 with TRBJ2-7; TRBD2, the table's D call, lacks a check against the DNA. TRBV21-1 is a documented pseudogene. The CDR3 coding sequence is TGTGCCAGCAGCCGCTGGGCCCGTGTCGTCAGGTCTCGTTCGGGAGAGCAGTACTTC. The encoded protein is CASSRWARVVRSRSGEQYF.